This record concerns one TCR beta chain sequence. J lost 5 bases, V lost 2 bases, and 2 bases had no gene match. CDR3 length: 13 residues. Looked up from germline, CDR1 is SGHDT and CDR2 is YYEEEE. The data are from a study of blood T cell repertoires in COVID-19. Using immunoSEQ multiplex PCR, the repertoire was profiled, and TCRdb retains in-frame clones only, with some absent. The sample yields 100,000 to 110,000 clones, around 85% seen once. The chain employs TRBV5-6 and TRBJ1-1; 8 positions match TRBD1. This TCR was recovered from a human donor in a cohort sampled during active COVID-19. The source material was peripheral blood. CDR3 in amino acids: CASSFTGGTEAFF. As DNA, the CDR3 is TGTGCCAGCAGCTTTACAGGGGGGACTGAAGCTTTCTTT.